A selection of T cell receptor beta chains follows, all from one sample in a study of blood T cell repertoires in COVID-19. Using immunoSEQ multiplex PCR, the repertoire was profiled, and TCRdb retains in-frame clones only, with some absent. Among about 440,000 clones, about 92% were seen once, and the ten largest hold approximately 0.65%. Input material: PBMCs or T cells enriched from blood (not recorded which). The receptors come from a man between 18 and 29 years old who had recovered from COVID-19. The CDR3 runs from the conserved cysteine through the conserved F or W. The D gene is left open where the match is weak. Only some rows state a clone size, as once, few, many or a class for expanded clones.

-,-,TRBV7-9,TRBJ2-1,TGTGCCAGCAGCACTGCAGCGAGCTCCTACAATGAGCAGTTCTTC,CASSTAASSYNEQFF
-,-,TRBV28,TRBJ2-2,TGTGCCAGCAGTCCTACCACGAACACCGGGGAGCTGTTTTTT,CASSPTTNTGELFF
TRBD1,-,TRBV10-3,TRBJ2-1,TGTGCCATCAGTGAGTCGACTCGGACAGGGGGGCGCAATGAGCAGTTCTTC,CAISESTRTGGRNEQFF
-,-,TRBV5-5,TRBJ1-1,TGTGCCAGCAGCCCAATCTATAACAGGGATGAAGCTTTCTTT,CASSPIYNRDEAFF
TRBD2,-,TRBV10-3,TRBJ2-3,TGTGCCATCAGTGGCTGGACTAGCGGGAGCACAGATACGCAGTATTTT,CAISGWTSGSTDTQYF
TRBD1,-,TRBV5-1,TRBJ2-3,TGCGCCAGCAGCTTTGGGGACAGGACAGATACGCAGTATTTT,CASSFGDRTDTQYF
-,-,TRBV7-9,TRBJ2-7,TGTGCCAGCAGCTTAGGGACACCTTCGGGCTACGAGCAGTACTTC,CASSLGTPSGYEQYF
-,-,TRBV12-3/TRBV12-4,TRBJ1-2,TGTGCCAGCGTCAGGAACTATGGCTACACCTTC,CASVRNYGYTF
-,-,TRBV29-1,TRBJ1-2,TGCAGCGTTTTCGAGGGAAGTCATGGCTACACCTTC,CSVFEGSHGYTF
TRBD1,-,TRBV19,TRBJ2-7,TGTGCCAGTAGTATCCGGGACAGGGGAAGCTACGAGCAGTACTTC,CASSIRDRGSYEQYF
-,-,TRBV9,TRBJ2-2,TGTGCCAGCAGCGCCAGCCTGGGCCAGAACACCGGGGAGCTGTTTTTT,CASSASLGQNTGELFF
TRBD1,-,TRBV27,TRBJ2-1,TGTGCCAGCAGAGGGGCCCGGGACAGTTCCTACAATGAGCAGTTCTTC,CASRGARDSSYNEQFF
-,-,TRBV30,TRBJ2-1,TGTGCCTGGAGCCCCGGGACTTCTCACAATGAGCAGTTCTTC,CAWSPGTSHNEQFF
TRBD1,-,TRBV10-2,TRBJ2-2,TGCGCCAGCAGTACAGGGGTCGACACCGGGGAGCTGTTTTTT,CASSTGVDTGELFF
-,-,TRBV10-2,TRBJ2-6,TGCGCCGTGTCTGGGGAAGGGACAAACTCTGGGGCCAACGTCCTGACTTTC,CAVSGEGTNSGANVLTF
-,-,TRBV5-3,TRBJ2-7,TGTGCCAGAAGCTTGGGACACGTCTACGAGCAGTACTTC,CARSLGHVYEQYF
-,-,TRBV24-1,TRBJ1-2,TGTGCCACCAGTGAATATAAGGAGAGCGCAGCTAACTATGGCTACACCTTC,CATSEYKESAANYGYTF
-,-,TRBV6-6,TRBJ1-1,TGTGCCAGCAGTTTAGGACGGGGGATGAACACTGAAGCTTTCTTT,CASSLGRGMNTEAFF
-,-,TRBV19,TRBJ1-1,TGTGCCAGTAGACAAGGTAGGGAGAGGTGGTATGGAGACACTGAAGCTTTCTTT,CASRQGRERWYGDTEAFF
-,-,TRBV9,TRBJ1-1,TGTGCCAGCAGCACAGGCGACACTGAAGCTTTCTTT,CASSTGDTEAFF
-,-,TRBV7-9,TRBJ1-1,TGTGCCAGCAGCTCACAGGGAAGAAAGAACACTGAAGCTTTCTTT,CASSSQGRKNTEAFF
-,-,TRBV18,TRBJ2-3,TGTGCCAGCTCACCACCCTGGGAGCCAGATACGCAGTATTTT,CASSPPWEPDTQYF
-,-,TRBV9,TRBJ2-7,TGTGCCAGCAGTACCCAGTTTACTAAGACAGGCTACGAGCAGTACTTC,CASSTQFTKTGYEQYF
-,-,TRBV7-2,TRBJ1-2,TGTGCCAGCAGGAACAGGGTTGGGTTGGGCTACACCTTC,CASRNRVGLGYTF
-,once,TRBV10-3,TRBJ2-5,TGTGCCATCAGTGAGTCCACGGAAGAGACCCAGTACTTC,CAISESTEETQYF
-,-,TRBV12-3/TRBV12-4,TRBJ1-5,TGTGCCAGCAGTTCGGACAGTCTCCAGCCCCAGCATTTT,CASSSDSLQPQHF
TRBD2,once,TRBV10-3,TRBJ2-5,TGTGCCATCAACCCCTCGGCTAGCGGGCAAGAGACCCAGTACTTC,CAINPSASGQETQYF
TRBD2,-,TRBV28,TRBJ2-7,TGTGCCAGCAGTTTACTGAGGGGAGGGGCCGCCGAGCAGTACTTC,CASSLLRGGAAEQYF
-,-,TRBV18,TRBJ1-1,TGTGCCAGCTCACCACCGCAGCTAGGGAACACTGAAGCTTTCTTT,CASSPPQLGNTEAFF
TRBD1,-,TRBV28,TRBJ2-5,TGTGCCAGCAGTTTATCCGGACAGGGCCAAGAGACCCAGTACTTC,CASSLSGQGQETQYF
TRBD1,-,TRBV5-6,TRBJ1-1,TGTGCCAGCAGCGCGGACAGGGTAGCCACTGAAGCTTTCTTT,CASSADRVATEAFF
-,-,TRBV27,TRBJ2-1,TGTGCCAGCAGCCCTCAGGGAATCTACAATGAGCAGTTCTTC,CASSPQGIYNEQFF
TRBD1,-,TRBV2,TRBJ1-5,TGTGCCAGCAGACAGGGGAGCAATCAGCCCCAGCATTTT,CASRQGSNQPQHF
-,-,TRBV6-5,TRBJ1-5,TGTGCCAGCAGTTACGGAAGAGGGAATCAGCCCCAGCATTTT,CASSYGRGNQPQHF
TRBD2,-,TRBV2,TRBJ2-3,TGTGCCAGCGGGCTAGCGGGGGGGCAAGCAGATACGCAGTATTTT,CASGLAGGQADTQYF
TRBD1,-,TRBV27,TRBJ2-7,TGTGCCAGCAGTTTAATCGGGGGACAGGTCGAGCAGTACTTC,CASSLIGGQVEQYF
-,-,TRBV7-9,TRBJ2-1,TGTGCCAGCAGCTTAGCGGGCGGAGGGGAGTTCAATGAGCAGTTCTTC,CASSLAGGGEFNEQFF
TRBD2,-,TRBV6-4,TRBJ2-5,TGTGCCAGCAGCCCCGGACTAGCGGGGGAAATGTACTTC,CASSPGLAGEMYF
TRBD2,-,TRBV15,TRBJ2-7,TGTGCCACCAGCAGAGTAGCGGGAGGCGGCGAGCAGTACTTC,CATSRVAGGGEQYF
-,-,TRBV3-1/TRBV3-2,TRBJ2-1,TGTGCCAGCAGCCAACGTTCCCATCGGGTTGAGCAGTTCTTC,CASSQRSHRVEQFF
-,-,TRBV11-2,TRBJ1-1,TGTGCCAGCAGCTTAGGGTCAGGGAACACTGAAGCTTTCTTT,CASSLGSGNTEAFF
TRBD2,-,TRBV3-1/TRBV3-2,TRBJ2-7,TGTGCCAGCAGCTCGGGACTAGCGGGAGACGAGCAGTACTTC,CASSSGLAGDEQYF
TRBD1,-,TRBV5-6,TRBJ1-2,TGTGCCAGCAGCCGAGGGACAGGAGACGATGGCTACACCTTC,CASSRGTGDDGYTF
TRBD2,-,TRBV6-5,TRBJ2-1,TGTGCCAGCAGTAGCGGGGGTTTGTACAATGAGCAGTTCTTC,CASSSGGLYNEQFF
TRBD1,-,TRBV18,TRBJ2-4,TGTGCCAGCTCTCCCGACAGGGGAGAGTGGATTCAGTACTTC,CASSPDRGEWIQYF
-,-,TRBV7-8,TRBJ2-2,TGTGCCAGCAGCTTAGTCTCGTTTTCTCCGGGGGAGCTGTTTTTT,CASSLVSFSPGELFF
TRBD1,-,TRBV6-1,TRBJ1-5,TGTGCCAGCAGTGACACAGGGGGCCGCAATCAGCCCCAGCATTTT,CASSDTGGRNQPQHF
-,-,TRBV21-1,TRBJ1-2,TGTGCCAGCAGCAACCGGGAGAATTATGGCTACACCTTC,CASSNRENYGYTF
TRBD1,-,TRBV9,TRBJ2-7,TGTGCCAGCAGCGGCGGACAGGGGTTTACCCCCCGATACGAGCAGTACTTC,CASSGGQGFTPRYEQYF
-,-,TRBV27,TRBJ2-1,TGTGCCAGCAGTTTATCCACCCAGGGGAACAATGAGCAGTTCTTC,CASSLSTQGNNEQFF
-,-,TRBV3-1/TRBV3-2,TRBJ2-4,TGTGCCAGCAGCCCCGCGCGGGGCGCCCAAAACATTCAGTACTTC,CASSPARGAQNIQYF
TRBD2,-,TRBV2,TRBJ2-1,TGTGCCAGCAGTGACGAAGGCGGGGGGGCGGCGTTCTTC,CASSDEGGGAAFF
-,-,TRBV6-5,TRBJ2-5,TGTGCCAGCAGTAGGGACACTTACCAAGAGACCCAGTACTTC,CASSRDTYQETQYF
TRBD1,-,TRBV28,TRBJ2-6,TGTGCCAGCAGTCCGCTGGGACAGGGGCGTGATAGCGACTCTGGGGCCAACGTCCTGACTTTC,CASSPLGQGRDSDSGANVLTF
-,once,TRBV28,TRBJ1-2,TGTGCCAGCACCAATCCTACCCGTTATGGCTACACCTTC,CASTNPTRYGYTF
-,-,TRBV27,TRBJ1-4,TGTGCCAGCAGGTCCATATCGGGAACTAATGAAAAACTGTTTTTT,CASRSISGTNEKLFF
-,-,TRBV10-3,TRBJ1-2,TGTGCCATCAGTCCGGGACTGGACTATGGCTACACCTTC,CAISPGLDYGYTF
-,-,TRBV2,TRBJ1-5,TGTGCCAGCAGTGATACTACAGGATACTATCAGCCCCAGCATTTT,CASSDTTGYYQPQHF